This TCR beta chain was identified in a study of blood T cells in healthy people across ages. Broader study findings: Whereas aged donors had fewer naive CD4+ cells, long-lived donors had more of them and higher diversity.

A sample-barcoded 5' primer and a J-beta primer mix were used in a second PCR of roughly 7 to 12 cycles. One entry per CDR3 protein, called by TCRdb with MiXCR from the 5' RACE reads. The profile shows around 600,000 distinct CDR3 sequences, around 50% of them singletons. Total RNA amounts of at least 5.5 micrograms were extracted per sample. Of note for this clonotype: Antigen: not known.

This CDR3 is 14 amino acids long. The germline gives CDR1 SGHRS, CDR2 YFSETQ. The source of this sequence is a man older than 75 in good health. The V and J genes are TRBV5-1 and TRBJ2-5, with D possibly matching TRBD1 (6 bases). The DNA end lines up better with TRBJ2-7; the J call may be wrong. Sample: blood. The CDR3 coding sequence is TGCGCCAGCAGCAAGGGGACAATCACCTACGAGCAGTACTTC. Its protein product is CASSKGTITYEQYF.